This T cell receptor beta chain was documented in a study of T cell repertoires in cytomegalovirus infection. Study-level findings and limits: The study identified carriers of CMV plus the relevant HLA from cumulative public TCR beta family frequency. It was HLA-C-restricted CMV-specific TCR beta clonotypes that dominated the response ex vivo.

This clonotype came up a few times. No antigen is known for it. Germline loops: CDR1 MNHEY, CDR2 SVGAGI. Trimming took 6 bases from V and 3 from J, leaving 18 bases between them. The CDR3 length is 15 residues. MiXCR was run by TCRdb on the reads, yielding one entry per CDR3 protein. The profile shows hundreds of thousands of distinct CDR3 sequences, under 40% of them singletons. The receptor's source is a human donor in good health (CMV status not recorded). Some clones in this sample may be carry-over from other donors' samples. Sequencing input: PBMCs. The chain has TRBV6-5 and TRBJ2-7; the D gene is possibly TRBD1 (5 bases). CDR3 DNA sequence: TGTGCCAGCAGCCCCGGGCAGGGCCAGGGCTACGAGCAGTACTTC. Translating gives CASSPGQGQGYEQYF.